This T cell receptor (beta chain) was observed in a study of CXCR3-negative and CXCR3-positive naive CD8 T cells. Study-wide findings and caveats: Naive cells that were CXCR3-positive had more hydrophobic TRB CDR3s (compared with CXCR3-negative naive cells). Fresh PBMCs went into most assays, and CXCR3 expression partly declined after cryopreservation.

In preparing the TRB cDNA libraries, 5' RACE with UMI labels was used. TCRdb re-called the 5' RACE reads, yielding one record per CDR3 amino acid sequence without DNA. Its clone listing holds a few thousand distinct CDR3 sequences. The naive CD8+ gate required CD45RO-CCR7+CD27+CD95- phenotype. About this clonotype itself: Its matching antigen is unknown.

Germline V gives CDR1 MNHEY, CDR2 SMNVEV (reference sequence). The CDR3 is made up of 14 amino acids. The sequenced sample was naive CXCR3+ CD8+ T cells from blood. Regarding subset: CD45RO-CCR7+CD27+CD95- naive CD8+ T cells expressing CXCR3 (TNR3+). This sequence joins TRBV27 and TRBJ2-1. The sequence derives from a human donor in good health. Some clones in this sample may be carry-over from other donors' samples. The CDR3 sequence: CASSYTGPYNEQFF.